One and the same sample provided the 25 T cell receptor beta chains below, sequenced in a study of identical twins. Each CDR3 protein is one row after TCRdb ran MiXCR on the 5' RACE reads. The data contain 1.5 million or so distinct CDR3 sequences, about 31% of them singletons. Sequenced: cord blood. Receptors were obtained from a newborn girl in good health.

The chain couples TRBV7-9 to TRBJ1-1, with D perhaps matching TRBD1 (6 bases). In germline, CDR1 is SEHNR, CDR2 FQNEAQ (reference sequence). The CDR3 loop spans 15 amino acids. With 1 base removed from V and 5 bases from J, the gap between germline ends came to 14 bases. For the CDR3, the DNA is TGTGCCAGCAGCTTAGTAACAGGGCTGCGGACTGAAGCTTTCTTT. Protein: CASSLVTGLRTEAFF.

There are a few counts of this clonotype. This chain uses TRBV28 with TRBJ2-7, with D unresolved. The CDR3 extends over 10 amino acids. Per the germline V gene, CDR1 is MDHEN and CDR2 is SYDVKM. The germline V and J ends were trimmed by 8 bases and 5 bases, with 7 bases remaining between them. CDR3 loop: CASLGNEQYF. The CDR3, as DNA: TGTGCCAGCCTTGGAAACGAGCAGTACTTC.

The chain uses TRBV4-1 and TRBJ2-5; D is possibly TRBD2 (6 bases). CDR1 is MGHRA and CDR2 is YSYEKL in the germline V gene. CDR3 length: 15 residues. V was shortened by 2 bases and J by 4 bases, with 14 bases between the two germline ends. The chain's CDR3 is CASSQLWGVRETQYF. The CDR3 DNA is TGCGCCAGCAGCCAACTCTGGGGGGTCCGAGAGACCCAGTACTTC.

This clonotype was found a few times. In nucleotides, the CDR3 is TGTGCCAGCTCGTGGGGGGAAGGCTCTGAAGCTTTCTTT. Translated, it gives CASSWGEGSEAFF. This chain joins TRBV2 and TRBJ1-1; possibly TRBD1 for D (5 bases). The germline gives CDR1 SNHLY, CDR2 FYNNEI. The CDR3 covers 13 residues. The V end was cut by 8 bases, the J end by 6 bases, with 16 bases between.

This clonotype was detected a few times. The rearrangement joins TRBV2 to TRBJ2-7, with TRBD2 identical over 8 bases. Germline V gene lookup returns CDR1 SNHLY and CDR2 FYNNEI. V gave up 2 bases and J gave up 2 bases; unmatched junction bases: 5. This CDR3 region has 15 residues. The CDR3 loop is CASSERSGGTYEQYF. The CDR3 bases are TGTGCCAGCAGTGAACGGAGCGGGGGCACCTACGAGCAGTACTTC.

This clonotype showed up just a few times. This chain connects TRBV28 to TRBJ2-3, with D possibly being TRBD1 (5 bases). This CDR3 contains 15 residues. Deletions cut 2 bases from V and 4 bases from J, with 13 bases between. The germline V gene has CDR1 MDHEN and CDR2 SYDVKM. The CDR3 region is CASSLEVRAADTQYF. DNA for the CDR3: TGTGCCAGCAGTTTAGAGGTCAGGGCAGCAGATACGCAGTATTTT.

Concerning this clonotype: This may be a read error, as it is one base from a much larger clone. The chain joins TRBV4-1 to TRBJ2-5; no reliable D call. The J call is doubtful: the DNA matches TRBJ2-1 better. CDR1 is MGHRA and CDR2 is YSYEKL in the germline V gene. This CDR3 is built from 16 residues. The CDR3 is CASSQAKEGDQETQFF. Written as DNA, the CDR3 is TGCGCCAGCAGCCAAGCCAAGGAAGGAGACCAAGAGACCCAGTTCTTC.

Remarks on this clonotype: This may stem from a read error, because a much larger clone lies one nucleotide away. The rearrangement joins TRBV5-1 to TRBJ2-1; 9 bases are shared with TRBD2. The J call may be incorrect, as the DNA end agrees better with TRBJ2-7. The germline CDR1 and CDR2 sequences are SGHRS and YFSETQ. The CDR3 covers 16 residues. The DNA of the CDR3 is TGCGCCAGCAGCACGGGACTAGCTGGTGCCTACAATGAGCAGTACTTC. It encodes CASSTGLAGAYNEQYF.

The table lists this clonotype with a count of one. The chain combines TRBV11-2 with TRBJ2-2, with 9 bases lining up with TRBD1. The V gene's germline CDR1 is SGHAT and CDR2 FQNNGV. Unmatched junction bases numbered 7, after V lost 4 bases and J lost 4 bases. This CDR3 contains 16 residues. The CDR3 DNA reads as TGTGCCAGCAGCTGGGAGGGGACAGGGACCACCGGGGAGCTGTTTTTT. Translated: CASSWEGTGTTGELFF.

The V gene is TRBV5-1, the J gene TRBJ1-2, with no clear D. CDR3 length: 15 amino acids. CDR1 is SGHRS and CDR2 is YFSETQ in the germline V gene. V lost 4 bases to trimming and J lost 7 bases, with 20 bases between them. For the CDR3, the DNA is TGCGCCAGCAGCCCCATGATACGGGCGGATGGTGGCTACACCTTC. Amino acid sequence: CASSPMIRADGGYTF.

The J gene is TRBJ2-1, the V gene TRBV28; the D gene is possibly TRBD2 (6 bases). Germline V gene data show CDR1 as MDHEN and CDR2 as SYDVKM. Trimming took off 3 bases at V and 12 bases at J, with 15 bases between the two ends. This CDR3 region has 13 residues. The CDR3 is CASSLLEGRGQFF. The CDR3 coding sequence is TGTGCCAGCAGTTTGCTTGAGGGGCGGGGGCAGTTCTTC. Full variable domain (outside the CDR3, taken from reference TRBV28 and TRBJ2-1): DVKVTQSSRYLVKRTGEKVFLECVQDMDHENMFWYRQDPGLGLRLIYFSYDVKMKEKGDIPEGYSVSREKKERFSLILESASTNQTSMYLCASSLLEGRGQFFGPGTRLTVL.

This clonotype occurred a few times. The V call is TRBV10-3, the J call TRBJ2-3; 11 nucleotides match TRBD1. CDR1 is ENHRY and CDR2 is SYGVKD in the germline V gene. The CDR3 contains 14 residues. Losses at the gene ends were 10 bases for V and 6 bases for J; bases not matched to a gene: 9. CDR3 residues: CATVPGQGVDTQYF. The CDR3 coding sequence is TGTGCCACCGTGCCGGGACAGGGGGTGGATACGCAGTATTTT.

This chain links TRBV28 with TRBJ2-1, with a possible D match to TRBD1 (6 bases). Germline assignment: CDR1 MDHEN and CDR2 SYDVKM. This CDR3 region has 11 residues. Trimming removed 6 bases at V and 14 bases at J, with 14 bases between. The CDR3 sequence: CASSSSGQKFF. The CDR3 bases are TGTGCCAGCAGCTCCTCGGGACAAAAGTTCTTC.

The V and J genes are TRBV20-1 and TRBJ1-1, with TRBD1 as a possible D gene (5 bases). Germline CDR1 is DFQATT and CDR2 is SNEGSKA (reference sequence). This CDR3 is 15 amino acids long. Trimming took off 3 bases at V and 1 base at J, with 15 bases between the two ends. CDR3 region: CSARFLGDQNTEAFF. The CDR3 coding sequence is TGCAGTGCTAGGTTCTTAGGGGACCAGAACACTGAAGCTTTCTTT.

The sample holds a few counts of this clonotype. This chain joins TRBV2 and TRBJ2-7, with no clear D. The V and J ends lost 6 bases and 2 bases respectively, with 8 bases between them. Germline V gene data show CDR1 as SNHLY and CDR2 as FYNNEI. The CDR3 extends over 12 amino acids. Here the CDR3 reads CASRRWTYEQYF. In DNA, the CDR3 is TGTGCCAGCAGGCGTTGGACCTACGAGCAGTACTTC. The full variable domain, with the rest looked up from reference TRBV2 and TRBJ2-7, is EPEVTQTPSHQVTQMGQEVILRCVPISNHLYFYWYRQILGQKVEFLVSFYNNEISEKSEIFDDQFSVERPDGSNFTLKIRSTKLEDSAMYFCASRRWTYEQYFGPGTRLTVT.

This clonotype turned up a few times. This chain connects TRBV20-1 to TRBJ2-7; possible D gene TRBD2, 5 bases. V was clipped by 1 base and J by 3 bases, with 13 bases between them. The CDR3 is 14 amino acids. CDR1 and CDR2 from the germline V gene are DFQATT and SNEGSKA (reference sequence). The CDR3 DNA reads as TGCAGTGCTAGAGTCTCCCGCGGACTCTACGAGCAGTACTTC. This gives the protein CSARVSRGLYEQYF.

The chain has TRBV28 and TRBJ2-7; no reliable D call. The CDR3 consists of 11 residues. Trimming took 5 bases from V and 6 from J, leaving 8 bases between them. CDR1 is MDHEN and CDR2 is SYDVKM in the germline V gene. CDR3 in amino acids: CASSHKTEQYF. CDR3 DNA sequence: TGTGCCAGCAGTCACAAGACCGAGCAGTACTTC.

The gene calls are TRBV28 and TRBJ2-7; 8 bases map to TRBD1. Germline V gene lookup returns CDR1 MDHEN and CDR2 SYDVKM. The CDR3 runs 15 residues. The trim removed 3 bases at V and 2 bases at J, leaving 6 bases unmatched. In DNA form, the CDR3 reads TGTGCCAGCAGTTTCGCGACAGGGGTCACCTACGAGCAGTACTTC. Translation: CASSFATGVTYEQYF.

The chain combines TRBV6-5 with TRBJ1-6; 7 bases match TRBD1. The CDR3 has 18 amino acids. V shed 2 bases, J shed 0 bases, and the junction held 7 bases outside the gene matches. CDR1 and CDR2 from the germline V gene are MNHEY and SVGAGI. The chain's CDR3 is CASSYLVRDSSYNSPLHF. CDR3 in DNA: TGTGCCAGCAGTTACCTGGTCCGGGACAGCTCCTATAATTCACCCCTCCACTTT.

The chain uses TRBV27 and TRBJ2-1; weak D call: TRBD1 (5 bases). Trimming pared 1 base from V and 6 bases from J, leaving 19 bases between. Germline CDR1 and CDR2: MNHEY and SMNVEV (reference sequence). The CDR3 spans 17 residues. The CDR3 here is CASSLLGVTILPNEQFF. CDR3 nucleotides: TGTGCCAGCAGTTTATTAGGGGTGACAATCCTACCCAATGAGCAGTTCTTC.

The V gene is TRBV15, the J gene TRBJ2-7; 11 bases fit TRBD1. This CDR3 has 15 residues. CDR1 is LNHNV, CDR2 YYDKDF, per germline (reference sequence). V gave up 0 bases and J gave up 5 bases; unmatched junction bases: 3. Written as DNA, the CDR3 is TGTGCCACCAGCAGAGAAGGGACAGGGGGTAACGAGCAGTACTTC. Translation gives CATSREGTGGNEQYF.

The gene calls are TRBV27 and TRBJ1-1; TRBD1 is a possible D gene (6 bases). The ends were cut back, 7 bases at V and 1 base at J, with 19 bases in the middle. This CDR3 has 16 residues. CDR1 and CDR2 (germline): MNHEY, SMNVEV (reference sequence). CDR3 DNA: TGTGCCAGCAAACCCAGGCCCGGACAGACGAACACTGAAGCTTTCTTT. It yields the protein CASKPRPGQTNTEAFF.

The chain recombines TRBV12-3 or TRBV12-4 with TRBJ1-5, with 9 bases matching TRBD1. The CDR3 is made up of 16 amino acids. The V and J ends lost 1 base and 3 bases, in that order; junction bases with no gene match: 4. CDR3 nucleotide sequence: TGTGCCAGCAGTTTAGAACGGGACAGGGCCAATCAGCCCCAGCATTTT. Translated, it gives CASSLERDRANQPQHF.

The V gene is TRBV7-9, the J gene TRBJ1-3; 8 positions match TRBD1. J was trimmed by 2 bases and V by 1 base; bases with no gene match: 1. This CDR3 contains 15 residues. Germline CDR1 and CDR2: SEHNR and FQNEAQ (reference sequence). This CDR3 is CASSLGQGPGNTIYF. The CDR3 nucleotides read TGTGCCAGCAGCTTAGGACAGGGGCCTGGAAACACCATATATTTT. The whole variable domain, remainder taken from reference TRBV7-9 and TRBJ1-3, is DTGVSQNPRHKITKRGQNVTFRCDPISEHNRLYWYRQTLGQGPEFLTYFQNEAQLEKSRLLSDRFSAERPKGSFSTLEIQRTEQGDSAMYLCASSLGQGPGNTIYFGEGSWLTVV.

This sequence joins TRBV9 and TRBJ2-3, with TRBD2 identical over 8 bases. The V segment lost 3 bases and the J segment 5 bases; nucleotides outside the gene matches: 8. CDR3 size: 15 residues. The germline CDR1 and CDR2 sequences are SGDLS and YYNGEE. CDR3: CASSALGGAQDTQYF. The CDR3 nucleotides are TGTGCCAGCAGCGCCCTCGGGGGGGCCCAAGATACGCAGTATTTT.